The 11 T cell receptor beta chains below come from one sample, sequenced in a study of early T cells in non-severe SARS-CoV-2 infection. Each CDR3 protein gets one entry after TCRdb re-called the 5' RACE reads with MiXCR. The sample yields 90,000 to 120,000 distinct CDR3 sequences, approximately 12% seen once. Material for sequencing was whole blood. These receptors were collected from an adult who was a healthcare worker with PCR-confirmed SARS-CoV-2 infection or an uninfected control (not recorded which).

This clonotype came up a few times. The chain is built from TRBV6-5 and TRBJ2-1; a possible D gene is TRBD2 (7 bases). From germline, CDR1 is MNHEY and CDR2 SVGAGI. CDR3 length: 18 residues. Trimming removed 6 bases from V and 2 bases from J, with 23 bases in between. The CDR3 DNA is TGTGCCAGCAGCCACGGGGGGCCAGCGGGGACACCCTACAATGAGCAGTTCTTC. Its translation is CASSHGGPAGTPYNEQFF.

This clonotype was seen repeatedly, ten times or more. The chain couples TRBV28 to TRBJ2-7; no definite D call. Germline V gene data show CDR1 as MDHEN and CDR2 as SYDVKM. The CDR3 has 12 residues. V dropped 7 bases and J dropped 2 bases, with 9 bases sitting between them. As DNA, the CDR3 is TGTGCCAGCAACTCGCCCGCCTACGAGCAGTACTTC. Residues: CASNSPAYEQYF.

This clonotype was detected many times. V is TRBV7-9 and J is TRBJ1-1, with no clear D. Germline V gives CDR1 SEHNR, CDR2 FQNEAQ (reference sequence). This CDR3 is 17 amino acids long. V was pared by 0 bases and J by 5 bases, with 19 bases between. In DNA, the CDR3 is TGTGCCAGCAGCTTAGCTCATTTTGGGGAGGGTCGGACTGAAGCTTTCTTT. It codes for CASSLAHFGEGRTEAFF.

This clonotype was observed a handful of times. The chain is built from TRBV6-2 or TRBV6-3 and TRBJ2-4, with D uncertain. V lost 7 bases, J lost 12 bases, and 10 bases lay in between. The germline V gene has CDR1 MNHEY and CDR2 SVGEGT. CDR3 size: 10 residues. The CDR3 region has the DNA TGTGCCAGCAACCAGGCCCCTCAGTACTTC. Translating it yields CASNQAPQYF.

This clonotype was counted at least ten times. V usage is TRBV28 and J usage is TRBJ1-2, with D perhaps matching TRBD1 (6 bases). The CDR3 covers 16 residues. Trimming took off 2 bases at V and 6 bases at J, with 19 bases between the two ends. Per the germline V gene, CDR1 is MDHEN and CDR2 is SYDVKM. The CDR3 bases are TGTGCCAGCAGTTTAGAGGTATCTGCAGGGGTGGATGGCTACACCTTC. It specifies CASSLEVSAGVDGYTF.

In regard to this clonotype: This may arise from a read error, as a much more abundant clone is one base away. The V call is TRBV27, the J call TRBJ1-2; possibly TRBD1 for D (5 bases). The CDR3 is made up of 14 amino acids. The germline gives CDR1 MNHEY, CDR2 SMNVEV (reference sequence). This chain's CDR3 is CASMDTGSRYSYTF. In DNA form, the CDR3 reads TGTGCCAGCATGGATACAGGCTCGCGCTATAGCTACACCTTC.

The chain links TRBV27 to TRBJ2-1, with 8 positions matching TRBD2. The V gene's germline CDR1 is MNHEY and CDR2 SMNVEV (reference sequence). V was pared by 5 bases and J by 4 bases, with 10 bases of the junction left unmatched. The CDR3 contains 16 residues. The CDR3 DNA reads as TGTGCCAGCAGTGACGAAGGACTAGCAGTTTACAATGAGCAGTTCTTC. This codes for CASSDEGLAVYNEQFF.

This clonotype appeared many times. The V and J genes are TRBV12-3 or TRBV12-4 and TRBJ1-2, with 11 bases identical to TRBD1. This CDR3 has 13 residues. The V segment lost 8 bases and the J segment 4 bases; nucleotides outside the gene matches: 3. The CDR3 loop reads CASWGQGVYGYTF. As DNA, the CDR3 is TGTGCCAGCTGGGGACAGGGGGTCTATGGCTACACCTTC.

This clonotype was counted only a few times. This chain uses TRBV4-1 with TRBJ2-7; 7 nucleotides agree with TRBD1. Trimming cost V 3 bases and J 3 bases; bases outside gene matches: 2. Germline V gives CDR1 MGHRA, CDR2 YSYEKL. The CDR3 length is 13 residues. CDR3 loop: CASSQGQYYEQYF. Written as DNA, the CDR3 is TGCGCCAGCAGCCAGGGACAGTACTACGAGCAGTACTTC.

This clonotype was seen repeatedly, ten times or more. The chain couples TRBV6-6 to TRBJ2-2; the D gene is possibly TRBD1 (6 bases). The germline CDR1 and CDR2 sequences are MNHNY and SVGAGI (reference sequence). V gave up 0 bases and J gave up 6 bases, with 8 bases separating them. The CDR3 has 14 amino acids. DNA for the CDR3: TGTGCCAGCAGTTACTCAAGGACAGCCGGGGAGCTGTTTTTT. Translating it yields CASSYSRTAGELFF.

This clonotype has ten or more counts. The chain couples TRBV23-1 to TRBJ1-2; D gene unclear. TRBV23-1 is assigned to the ORF class and has an uncertain function. The CDR3 sequence is 12 residues long. The germline V and J ends were trimmed by 7 bases and 4 bases, with 10 bases remaining between them. CDR3 sequence reads: CASIQLPYGYTF. CDR3 DNA sequence: TGCGCCAGCATCCAGCTTCCCTATGGCTACACCTTC.